The present TCR beta chain was sequenced within a study of T cells expressing NK-cell markers (dated by TCRdb to 2019 to 2021). Describing the broader study: In sorted CD3+CD56+NKG2C+, CD3+CD56+NKG2C- and CD3+CD56-NKG2C+ T-cell subsets from eight or nine donors, TCR beta-chain repertoires were profiled. Of the eight sequenced donors, seven were found to be HCMV-seropositive and one was found to be HCMV-seronegative. Sequencing of the libraries produced 2 x 150 bp reads on Illumina HiSeq 2000/2500, MiSeq or NextSeq. The study sequenced eight donors, all healthy volunteers chosen at random: three men and five women. Results the study describes overall, beyond this receptor: In about 6 donors, the dominant CD3+CD56+NKG2C+ clonotypes were found to rank among the top 10 CD8+ clonotypes and to make up 1.0-7.0% of CD8+ T cells. It remained unclear whether the expanded NKG2C-expressing T cell clones were specific for HCMV antigens. Those dominant clonotypes were again the most abundant among CD3+CD56-NKG2C+ cells in a few donors, at about 25-60.1%.

TCRdb shows the sequencer as Illumina HiSeq 2000. 5'RACE template switching, by which a universal primer site and unique molecular identifiers were added, was used to make TCR beta cDNA libraries. Priming for cDNA synthesis came from the TCR beta constant segment, and two successive PCR amplification steps followed. As for how the authors treated the data: MIGEC handled demultiplexing of the reads and grouping by UMI, while MiTCR was used to assemble and quantify clonotypes. To exclude erroneous sequences, any TCR cDNA sequence not supported by at least two reads was discarded. The tcR package was used for downstream repertoire analysis, and clonotypes were matched between fractions using CDR3 nucleotide sequence together with V segment. VDJmatch was used to annotate antigen specificity against VDJdb, with one amino acid substitution in CDR3 permitted. TCRdb reprocessed the reads; each CDR3 protein sequence makes one entry, and DNA is unavailable. TCRdb's processing, not the authors' own work, is the source of the V and J calls. The table of this sample itemizes a few hundred thousand distinct CDR3 sequences. The ten most abundant clones make up about 0.4% of the sample.

A remark on this clonotype: Its antigen is still unknown.

To determine HCMV serostatus, a commercial ELISA kit was used to detect HCMV-specific IgG in serum. Ficoll density gradient centrifugation was used to isolate peripheral blood mononuclear cells from blood. CDR1 ENHRY and CDR2 SYGVKD are derived from the germline V gene. The CDR3 contains 14 residues, cysteine and phenylalanine counted. No DNA accompanies this entry. Source material: blood T cells: a sorted CD56 or NKG2C T cell subset, CD4+ or CD8+ T cells, or bulk PBMC T cells (not recorded which). The chain couples TRBV10-3 to TRBJ2-3. The sequence was collected from a man between 18 and 35 years old in good health. Donor details come from another sample of the same person, matched by shared clones. Here the CDR3 is given as CAISESKEPDTQYF.